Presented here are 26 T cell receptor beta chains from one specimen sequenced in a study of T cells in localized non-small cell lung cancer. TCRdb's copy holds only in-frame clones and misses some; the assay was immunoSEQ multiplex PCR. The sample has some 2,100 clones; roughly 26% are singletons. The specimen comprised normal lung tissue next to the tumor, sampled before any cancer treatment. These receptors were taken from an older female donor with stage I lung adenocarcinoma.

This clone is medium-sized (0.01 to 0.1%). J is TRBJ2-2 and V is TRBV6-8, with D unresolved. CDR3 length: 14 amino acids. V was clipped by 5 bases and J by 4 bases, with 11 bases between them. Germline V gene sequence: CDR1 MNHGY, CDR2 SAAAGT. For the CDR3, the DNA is TGTGCCAGCAGTGATGGAGAGAGCACCGGGGAGCTGTTTTTT. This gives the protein CASSDGESTGELFF.

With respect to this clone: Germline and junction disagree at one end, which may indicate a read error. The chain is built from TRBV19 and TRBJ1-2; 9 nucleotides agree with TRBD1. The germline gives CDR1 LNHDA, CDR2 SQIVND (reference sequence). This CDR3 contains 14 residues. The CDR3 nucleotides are TGTGCTAGTAGTTACGGACAGGGGTACTATGGCTACACCTTC. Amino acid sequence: CASSYGQGYYGYTF.

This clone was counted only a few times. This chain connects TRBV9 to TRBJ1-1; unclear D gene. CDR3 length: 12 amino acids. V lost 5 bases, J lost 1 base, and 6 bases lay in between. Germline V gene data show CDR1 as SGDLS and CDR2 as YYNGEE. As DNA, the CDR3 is TGTGCCAGCAGTAAAGAGAACACTGAAGCTTTCTTT. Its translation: CASSKENTEAFF.

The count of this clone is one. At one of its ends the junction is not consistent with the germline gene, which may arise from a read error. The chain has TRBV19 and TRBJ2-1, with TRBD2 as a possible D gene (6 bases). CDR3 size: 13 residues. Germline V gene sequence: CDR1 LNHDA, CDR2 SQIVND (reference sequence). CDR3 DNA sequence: TGTGTCAGTACCCCCTACGGGGGAAATGAGCAGTTCTTC. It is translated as CVSTPYGGNEQFF.

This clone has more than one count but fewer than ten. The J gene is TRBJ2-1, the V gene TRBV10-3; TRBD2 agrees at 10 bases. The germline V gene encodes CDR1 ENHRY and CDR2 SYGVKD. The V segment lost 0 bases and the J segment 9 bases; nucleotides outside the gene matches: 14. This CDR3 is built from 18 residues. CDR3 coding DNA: TGTGCCATCAGTGAGTCCCCACCTCTAGCGGGAGAAGTCAGTGAGCAGTTCTTC. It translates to CAISESPPLAGEVSEQFF.

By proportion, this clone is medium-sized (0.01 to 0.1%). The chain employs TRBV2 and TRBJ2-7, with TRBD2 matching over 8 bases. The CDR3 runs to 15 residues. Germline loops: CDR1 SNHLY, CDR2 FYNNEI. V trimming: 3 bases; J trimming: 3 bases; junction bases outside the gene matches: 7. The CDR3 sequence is CASSDLSGRYYEQYF. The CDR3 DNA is TGTGCCAGCAGTGATCTGAGCGGGAGATACTACGAGCAGTACTTC.

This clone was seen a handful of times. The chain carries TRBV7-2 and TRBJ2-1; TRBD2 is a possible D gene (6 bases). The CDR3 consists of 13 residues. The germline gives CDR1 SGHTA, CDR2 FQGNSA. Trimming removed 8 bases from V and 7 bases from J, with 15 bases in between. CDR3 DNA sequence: TGTGCCAGCGGGGCGGGATATGGGAATGAGCAGTTCTTC. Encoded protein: CASGAGYGNEQFF.

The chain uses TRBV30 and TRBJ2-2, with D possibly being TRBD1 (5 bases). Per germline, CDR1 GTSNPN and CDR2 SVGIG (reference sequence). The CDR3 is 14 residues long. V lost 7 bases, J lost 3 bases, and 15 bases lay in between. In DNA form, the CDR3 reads TGTGCCTTCCCCGTAAAGGGGTACACCGGGGAGCTGTTTTTT. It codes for CAFPVKGYTGELFF.

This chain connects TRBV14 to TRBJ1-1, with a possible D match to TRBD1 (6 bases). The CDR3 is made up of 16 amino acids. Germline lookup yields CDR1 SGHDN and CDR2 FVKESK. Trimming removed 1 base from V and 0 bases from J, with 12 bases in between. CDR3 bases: TGTGCCAGCAGCCAAGCCAGGGGCTCCATGAACACTGAAGCTTTCTTT. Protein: CASSQARGSMNTEAFF.

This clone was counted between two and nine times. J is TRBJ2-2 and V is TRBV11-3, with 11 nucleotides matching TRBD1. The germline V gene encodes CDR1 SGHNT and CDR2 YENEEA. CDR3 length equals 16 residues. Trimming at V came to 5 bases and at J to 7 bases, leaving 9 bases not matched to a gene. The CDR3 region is CASSRGGQGDHGELFF. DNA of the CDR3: TGTGCCAGCAGCAGAGGGGGACAGGGGGATCACGGGGAGCTGTTTTTT. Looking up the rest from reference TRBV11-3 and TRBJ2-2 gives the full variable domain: EAGVVQSPRYKIIEKKQPVAFWCNPISGHNTLYWYLQNLGQGPELLIRYENEEAVDDSQLPKDRFSAERLKGVDSTLKIQPAELGDSAVYLCASSRGGQGDHGELFFGEGSRLTVL.

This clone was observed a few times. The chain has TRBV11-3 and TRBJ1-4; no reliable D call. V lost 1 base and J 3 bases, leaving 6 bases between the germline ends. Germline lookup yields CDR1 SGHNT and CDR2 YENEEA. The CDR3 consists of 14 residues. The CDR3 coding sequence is TGTGCCAGCAGCTTAGGCAGAGCTAATGAAAAACTGTTTTTT. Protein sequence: CASSLGRANEKLFF.

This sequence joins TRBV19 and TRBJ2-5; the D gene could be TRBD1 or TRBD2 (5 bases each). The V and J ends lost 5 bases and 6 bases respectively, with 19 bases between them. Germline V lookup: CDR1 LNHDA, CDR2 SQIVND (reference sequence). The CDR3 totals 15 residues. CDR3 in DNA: TGTGCCAGTAGTTCGGGGCCTCAAATATCGAAGACCCAGTACTTC. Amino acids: CASSSGPQISKTQYF.

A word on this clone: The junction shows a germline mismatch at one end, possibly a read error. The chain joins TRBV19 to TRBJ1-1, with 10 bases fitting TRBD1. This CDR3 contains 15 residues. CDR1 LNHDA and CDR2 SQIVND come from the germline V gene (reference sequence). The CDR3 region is CASTEPGQGNPEAFF. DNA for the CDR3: TGTGCCAGTACCGAACCGGGACAGGGGAACCCTGAAGCTTTCTTT.

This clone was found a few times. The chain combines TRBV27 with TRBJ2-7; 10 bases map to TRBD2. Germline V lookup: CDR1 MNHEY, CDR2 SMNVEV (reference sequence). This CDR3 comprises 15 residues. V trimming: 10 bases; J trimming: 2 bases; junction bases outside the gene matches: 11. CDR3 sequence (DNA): TGTGCCACTCGACTAGCGGGTACCATCACCTACGAGCAGTACTTC. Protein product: CATRLAGTITYEQYF.

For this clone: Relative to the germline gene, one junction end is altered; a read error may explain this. DNA of the CDR3: TGTGCCAGTAGAGGGAGGCAGAGCTCCTATAATTCACCCCTTCACTTT. This sequence encodes CASRGRQSSYNSPLHF. This chain connects TRBV19 to TRBJ1-6; D is unresolved. The CDR3 loop spans 16 amino acids. Germline V gene lookup returns CDR1 LNHDA and CDR2 SQIVND (reference sequence). Complete variable domain (other parts from reference TRBV19 and TRBJ1-6): DGGITQSPKYLFRKEGQNVTLSCEQNLNHDAMYWYRQDPGQGLRLIYYSQIVNDFQKGDIAEGYSVSREKKESFPLTVTSAQKNPTAFYLCASRGRQSSYNSPLHFGNGTRLTVT.

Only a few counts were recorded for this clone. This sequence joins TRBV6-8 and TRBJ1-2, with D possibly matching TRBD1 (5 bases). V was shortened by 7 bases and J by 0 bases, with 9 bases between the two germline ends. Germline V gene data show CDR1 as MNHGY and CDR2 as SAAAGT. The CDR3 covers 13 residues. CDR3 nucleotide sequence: TGTGCCAGCAAGGAGGGGTCTAACTATGGCTACACCTTC. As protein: CASKEGSNYGYTF.

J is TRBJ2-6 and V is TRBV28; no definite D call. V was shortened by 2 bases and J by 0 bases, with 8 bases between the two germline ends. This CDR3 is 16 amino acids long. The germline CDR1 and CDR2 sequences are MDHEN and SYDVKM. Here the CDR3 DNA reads TGTGCCAGCAGTTTACCTTGGGGCTCTGGGGCCAACGTCCTGACTTTC. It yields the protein CASSLPWGSGANVLTF.

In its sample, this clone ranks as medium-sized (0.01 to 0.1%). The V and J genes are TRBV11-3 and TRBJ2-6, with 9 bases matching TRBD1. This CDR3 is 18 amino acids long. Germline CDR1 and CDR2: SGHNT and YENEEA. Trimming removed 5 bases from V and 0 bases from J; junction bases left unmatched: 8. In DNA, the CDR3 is TGTGCCAGCAGCCCGGGGGTGGGACAGGGCTCTGGGGCCAACGTCCTGACTTTC. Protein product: CASSPGVGQGSGANVLTF.

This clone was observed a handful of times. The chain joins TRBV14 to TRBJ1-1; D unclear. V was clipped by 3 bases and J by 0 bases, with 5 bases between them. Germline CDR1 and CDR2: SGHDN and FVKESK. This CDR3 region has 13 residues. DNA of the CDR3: TGTGCCAGCAGCCAGTACATGAACACTGAAGCTTTCTTT. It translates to CASSQYMNTEAFF.

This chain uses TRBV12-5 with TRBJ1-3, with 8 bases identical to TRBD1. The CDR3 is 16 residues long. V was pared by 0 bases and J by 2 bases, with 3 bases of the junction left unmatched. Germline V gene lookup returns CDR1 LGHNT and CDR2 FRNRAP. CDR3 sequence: CASGLVLDRAGNTIYF. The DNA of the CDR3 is TGTGCTAGTGGTTTGGTCCTGGACAGGGCTGGAAACACCATATATTTT.

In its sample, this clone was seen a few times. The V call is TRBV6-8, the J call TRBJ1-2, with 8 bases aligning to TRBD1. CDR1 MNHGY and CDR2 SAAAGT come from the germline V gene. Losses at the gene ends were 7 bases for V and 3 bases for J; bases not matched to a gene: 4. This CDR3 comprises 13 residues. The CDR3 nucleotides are TGTGCCAGCATAGGGGACAGGTACTATGGCTACACCTTC. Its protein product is CASIGDRYYGYTF.

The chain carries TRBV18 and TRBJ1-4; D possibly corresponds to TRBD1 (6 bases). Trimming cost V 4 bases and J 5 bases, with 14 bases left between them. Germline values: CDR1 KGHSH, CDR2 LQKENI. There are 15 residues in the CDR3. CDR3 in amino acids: CASSRSAGTNEKLFF. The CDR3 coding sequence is TGTGCCAGCTCACGGTCGGCGGGGACAAATGAAAAACTGTTTTTT.

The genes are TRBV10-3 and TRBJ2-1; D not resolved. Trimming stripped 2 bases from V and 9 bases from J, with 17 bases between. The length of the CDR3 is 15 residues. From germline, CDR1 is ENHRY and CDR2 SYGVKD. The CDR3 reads CAISENTGTVLEQFF. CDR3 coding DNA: TGTGCCATCAGTGAGAACACGGGCACCGTACTTGAGCAGTTCTTC.

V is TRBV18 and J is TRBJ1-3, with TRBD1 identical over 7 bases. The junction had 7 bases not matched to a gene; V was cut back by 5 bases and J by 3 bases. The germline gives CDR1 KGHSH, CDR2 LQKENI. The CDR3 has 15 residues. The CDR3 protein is CASSLQQGNGNTIYF. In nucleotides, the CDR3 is TGTGCCAGCTCATTACAACAGGGGAATGGAAACACCATATATTTT.

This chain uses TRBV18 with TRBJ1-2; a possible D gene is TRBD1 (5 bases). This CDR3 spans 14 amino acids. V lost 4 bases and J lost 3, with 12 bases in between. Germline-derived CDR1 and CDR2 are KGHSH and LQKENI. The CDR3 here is CASSLRGDDYGYTF. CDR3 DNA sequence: TGTGCCAGCTCACTCAGAGGGGACGACTATGGCTACACCTTC.

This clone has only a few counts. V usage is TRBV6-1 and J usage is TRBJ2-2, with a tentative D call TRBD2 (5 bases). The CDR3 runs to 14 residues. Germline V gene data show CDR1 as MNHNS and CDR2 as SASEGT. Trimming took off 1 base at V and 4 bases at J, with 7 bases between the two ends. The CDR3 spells CASSEVGGTGELFF. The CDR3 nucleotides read TGTGCCAGCAGTGAAGTAGGAGGCACCGGGGAGCTGTTTTTT.